The rows below give T cell receptor beta chains drawn from one sample of a study of blood T cell repertoires in COVID-19. Only in-frame clones appear in the TCRdb table, and some are missing; sequencing was by immunoSEQ multiplex PCR. The data show around 300,000 clones, roughly nine tenths seen once. The material sequenced was PBMCs or T cells enriched from blood (not recorded which). Source of these receptors: a woman aged 18-29 years who had recovered from COVID-19. Each CDR3 is given with its conserved first and last residue. The order of the fields is clone size, J gene, V gene, D gene, CDR3 protein. A D gene is named only where the DNA matches it firmly. Where a row states a size, it is once, few, many or the class of an expanded clone; other rows omit it.

>.|TRBJ1-1|TRBV4-1|.
CASSPRAPPGGVILGKNTEAFF
>.|TRBJ2-1|TRBV9|TRBD2
CASSAGLAGGDRFNEQFF
>.|TRBJ1-1|TRBV6-5|.
CASSYSQGMNTEAFF
>.|TRBJ2-3|TRBV24-1|TRBD1
CATSDRQGPGTDTQYF
>.|TRBJ2-3|TRBV6-5|.
CASRWGGTDTQYF
>.|TRBJ1-3|TRBV18|.
CASSPDRTAGNTIYF
>.|TRBJ2-2|TRBV6-5|.
CASRRGELFF
>once|TRBJ1-4|TRBV20-1|.
CSASGRINEKLFF
>.|TRBJ1-5|TRBV19|.
CASSLAGSNQPQHF
>few|TRBJ2-7|TRBV12-3/TRBV12-4|.
CASSRKAEQYF
>.|TRBJ1-1|TRBV6-5|.
CASSLATGSNTEAFF
>.|TRBJ1-5|TRBV4-1|.
CASSRVPLSNQPQHF
>.|TRBJ2-1|TRBV25-1|TRBD1
CASSARQGAFNEQFF
>.|TRBJ2-1|TRBV3-1/TRBV3-2|.
CASSQRRGGSYNEQFF
>.|TRBJ1-2|TRBV5-1|TRBD1
CASSSGTGDYYGYTF
>.|TRBJ1-2|TRBV5-1|TRBD1
CASSIQGGNYGYTF
>.|TRBJ1-1|TRBV24-1|.
CATQKGQNTEAFF
>.|TRBJ1-2|TRBV21-1|.
CASSKEIMSGANGYTF
>once|TRBJ1-1|TRBV24-1|TRBD1
CATSDSSGGGTEAFF
>.|TRBJ1-2|TRBV7-6|.
CASSESLRAQDYGYTF
>.|TRBJ1-1|TRBV6-5|TRBD1
CASSLSPGQGETEAFF
>.|TRBJ2-7|TRBV11-2|.
CASSPSAGGGYEQYF
>.|TRBJ1-2|TRBV29-1|.
CSVIYDTGFSGYTF
>.|TRBJ1-5|TRBV7-9|.
CASSLDYQPQHF
>.|TRBJ1-1|TRBV29-1|.
CSVDRNTEAFF
>.|TRBJ1-1|TRBV19|.
CASSNIAGTEAFF
>.|TRBJ2-1|TRBV19|.
CASSIDPPGQAGFTNNEQFF
>.|TRBJ1-6|TRBV19|TRBD1
CASSGTGNSPLHF
>.|TRBJ1-2|TRBV5-5|TRBD1
CASSLRSMGQGTLAYTF
>.|TRBJ1-6|TRBV27|.
CASSPSVRVDRSPLHF
>.|TRBJ2-5|TRBV12-5|.
CASGLGDSSGAETQYF
>.|TRBJ1-5|TRBV5-6|TRBD1
CASSGQGPARAQHF
>many|TRBJ2-6|TRBV27|.
CASSLGGAPGANVLTF
>.|TRBJ2-2|TRBV7-3|.
CASSLSSDSPTGELFF
>.|TRBJ1-2|TRBV18|.
CASSPFESRAHYGYTF
>.|TRBJ1-1|TRBV2|.
CASSDGSGNTEAFF
>.|TRBJ1-1|TRBV4-1|TRBD1
CASSQVEGATAFF
>.|TRBJ2-3|TRBV19|.
CASSMSAGTDTQYF
>.|TRBJ1-1|TRBV7-9|.
CASSLVAGRPEAFF
>.|TRBJ1-1|TRBV5-4|.
CASTETANTEAFF
>once|TRBJ1-1|TRBV6-6|TRBD1
CASSLGTGLIGTEAFF
>.|TRBJ2-5|TRBV27|.
CASMIAPQETQYF